A selection of T cell receptor beta chains follows, all from one sample in a study of blood T cells in healthy people across ages. Each CDR3 protein is one row after TCRdb ran MiXCR on the 5' RACE reads. Of about a million distinct CDR3 sequences listed, roughly 51% are singletons. The sample consisted of blood. These receptors all stem from a woman aged 55 to 70 in good health. Both conserved end residues are part of each CDR3. A D gene is named only where the DNA matches it firmly. Where a row states a size, it is once, few, many or the class of an expanded clone; other rows omit it.

TRBD2	NA	TRBV27	15	TRBJ2-7	TGTGCCAGCAGTTTTGTGGGCGGGAGCTCCTACGAGCAGTACTTC	CASSFVGGSSYEQYF
NA	NA	TRBV7-6	18	TRBJ2-3	TGTGCCAGCAGCTTAAGTCCCTACGGTGGCAGGTTGGCAGATACGCAGTATTTT	CASSLSPYGGRLADTQYF
TRBD2	NA	TRBV5-5	14	TRBJ2-1	TGTGCCAGCAGCTGGGAGGGCGGGGGAGAGGATCAGTTCTTC	CASSWEGGGEDQFF
TRBD1	NA	TRBV2	14	TRBJ1-1	TGTGCCAGCAGCGACAGGGGGATGAACACTGAAGCTTTCTTT	CASSDRGMNTEAFF
TRBD2	few	TRBV20-1	17	TRBJ2-4	TGCAGTGCTAGAGATCCTAGCGGGAGTATTGTCAAAAACATTCAGTACTTC	CSARDPSGSIVKNIQYF
NA	NA	TRBV10-2	11	TRBJ2-4	TGCGCCAGCAGTGCGGCAGGGGAGCAGTACTTC	CASSAAGEQYF
NA	NA	TRBV12-3/TRBV12-4	16	TRBJ2-3	TGTGCCAGCAGTTTCAGTTTAACAGTATCCACAGATACGCAGTATTTT	CASSFSLTVSTDTQYF
TRBD2	NA	TRBV20-1	14	TRBJ2-1	TGCAGTGCCCGAGGACTAGCGAGGTACAATGAGCAGTTCTTC	CSARGLARYNEQFF
TRBD2	few	TRBV7-6	18	TRBJ2-1	TGTGCCAGCAGCCCCGACAGACTAGCCGGAGGTCTTGACAATGAGCAGTTCTTC	CASSPDRLAGGLDNEQFF
NA	NA	TRBV4-1	15	TRBJ1-4	TGCGCCAGCAGCCAAGGAATACAGCTTAATGAAAAACTGTTTTTT	CASSQGIQLNEKLFF
NA	NA	TRBV6-5	14	TRBJ2-1	TGTGCCAGCAGTTACGGGGGGGCTAACAATGAGCAGTTCTTC	CASSYGGANNEQFF
NA	NA	TRBV9	13	TRBJ1-6	TGTGCCGGCAGCGTAGCCGGGAGTTCACCCCTCCACTTT	CAGSVAGSSPLHF
NA	NA	TRBV28	10	TRBJ2-5	TGTGCCACCTCGGACAATGAGCAGTACTTC	CATSDNEQYF
TRBD1	once	TRBV7-8	17	TRBJ1-5	TGTGCCAGCAGCTTAAGGAGGGACAGGATCAGCAATCAGCCCCAGCATTTT	CASSLRRDRISNQPQHF
TRBD1	NA	TRBV27	15	TRBJ2-7	TGTGCCAGCAGACCGTACACCGACAGGGGGTACGAGCAGTACTTC	CASRPYTDRGYEQYF
NA	NA	TRBV25-1	15	TRBJ2-1	TGTGCCAGCAGTGAATACCCGGCCCGTAAGAATGAGCAGTTCTTC	CASSEYPARKNEQFF
NA	NA	TRBV6-2/TRBV6-3	16	TRBJ2-5	TGTGCCAGCAGTTACGCTAGCGAGAGGGTTGCGGAGACCCAGTACTTC	CASSYASERVAETQYF
TRBD2	NA	TRBV7-9	15	TRBJ2-3	TGTGCCAGCAGCACGGGGACTAGCGGCACAGATACGCAGTATTTT	CASSTGTSGTDTQYF
TRBD2	NA	TRBV4-1	17	TRBJ2-5	TGCGCCAGCAGCCAAACCATAGCGGGAGGCCCCCAAGAGACCCAGTACTTC	CASSQTIAGGPQETQYF
NA	NA	TRBV20-1	11	TRBJ2-1	TGCAGTGCTAGTTTGCGGGATGAGCAGTTCTTC	CSASLRDEQFF
NA	few	TRBV10-3	15	TRBJ2-7	TGTGCCATCAGTGAGTCGCTCGGGCCTTCCTACGAGCAGTACTTC	CAISESLGPSYEQYF
TRBD1	few	TRBV15	16	TRBJ1-5	TGTGCCACCAGCAGAGCTCGGACAGGGTTCGGTCAGCCCCAGCATTTT	CATSRARTGFGQPQHF
TRBD1	few	TRBV4-1	16	TRBJ1-5	TGCGCCAGCAGCCAAGGTCGCAGGGGGCGTTATCAGCCCCAGCATTTT	CASSQGRRGRYQPQHF
TRBD1	few	TRBV15	16	TRBJ2-3	TGTGCCACCAGCAGAGTCCTCAGGGGGACAAAAGATACGCAGTATTTT	CATSRVLRGTKDTQYF
NA	NA	TRBV5-1	14	TRBJ2-7	TGCGCCAGCAGCTTGGCCTACAGTCTCGACGAGCAGTACTTC	CASSLAYSLDEQYF
NA	NA	TRBV3-1	14	TRBJ2-5	TGTGCCAGCAGCCTATGGGGAAATAGAGAGACCCAGTACTTC	CASSLWGNRETQYF
TRBD2	NA	TRBV7-8	16	TRBJ2-7	TGTGCCAGCAGCACCAAACGACTAGCGGGGGACTACGAGCAGTACTTC	CASSTKRLAGDYEQYF
NA	NA	TRBV6-6	15	TRBJ2-5	TGTGCCAGTCAAAAGCAGGGGCTTAGTGAAGAGACCCAGTACTTC	CASQKQGLSEETQYF
NA	NA	TRBV3-1	14	TRBJ2-7	TGTGCCAGCAGCCACGCTTCGGAGGACTACGAGCAGTACTTC	CASSHASEDYEQYF
NA	NA	TRBV25-1	15	TRBJ1-5	TGTGCCAGCAGCGACACTTTAGATAGCAATCAGCCCCAGCATTTT	CASSDTLDSNQPQHF
TRBD2	NA	TRBV5-1	16	TRBJ2-1	TGCGCCAGCAGCCATACCGGGACTAGCGGGAGAGATGAGCAGTTCTTC	CASSHTGTSGRDEQFF
TRBD1	NA	TRBV7-3	14	TRBJ2-7	TGCGCCAGCAGCGTAACAGGGGGACGAGGCGAGCAGTACTTC	CASSVTGGRGEQYF
NA	few	TRBV24-1	11	TRBJ1-1	TGTGCCACCAGTGAGTCAGGACAAGCTTTCTTT	CATSESGQAFF
TRBD2	NA	TRBV7-3	17	TRBJ2-1	TGTGCCAGCAGACCCGGGACTAGCGGGACGACCTACAATGAGCAGTTCTTC	CASRPGTSGTTYNEQFF
NA	few	TRBV6-2/TRBV6-3	14	TRBJ2-4	TGTGCCAGCGGGTTTCGCGGGACACAAAACATTCAGTACTTC	CASGFRGTQNIQYF
NA	few	TRBV12-3/TRBV12-4	17	TRBJ2-7	TGTGCCAGCAGTTCTCCTACTCGGGGGACCCTCGTCTACGAGCAGTACTTC	CASSSPTRGTLVYEQYF
NA	NA	TRBV4-1	17	TRBJ2-6	TGCGCCAGCAGCCAGAGACTAGGCCCTCTGGAGGCCAACGTCCTGACTTTC	CASSQRLGPLEANVLTF
TRBD2	NA	TRBV4-1	16	TRBJ2-1	TGCGCCAGCAGCCAAGGACCGCCCGGGACTAGCGGGGAGCAGTTCTTC	CASSQGPPGTSGEQFF
TRBD2	NA	TRBV28	12	TRBJ2-3	TGTGCCAGCAGAATGACTAGCGGGAGAGTGTATTTT	CASRMTSGRVYF
TRBD2	NA	TRBV27	15	TRBJ2-7	TGTGCCAGCAGTTCGATAGCGGGAGGAGGAGGCGAGCAGTACTTC	CASSSIAGGGGEQYF
TRBD2	few	TRBV3-1	16	TRBJ2-1	TGTGCCAGCAGCCCTCGTCTAGCGGGACCTTACAATGAGCAGTTCTTC	CASSPRLAGPYNEQFF